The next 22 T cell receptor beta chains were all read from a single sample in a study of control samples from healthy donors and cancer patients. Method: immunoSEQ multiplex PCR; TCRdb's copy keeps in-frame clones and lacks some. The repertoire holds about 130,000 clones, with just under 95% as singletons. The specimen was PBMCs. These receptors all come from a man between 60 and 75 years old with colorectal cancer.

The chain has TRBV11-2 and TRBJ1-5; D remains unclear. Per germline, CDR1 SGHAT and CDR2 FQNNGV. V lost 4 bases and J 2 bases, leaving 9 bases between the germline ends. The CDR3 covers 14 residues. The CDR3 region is CASSSGEGNQPQHF. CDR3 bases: TGTGCCAGCAGCTCCGGGGAGGGCAATCAGCCCCAGCATTTT.

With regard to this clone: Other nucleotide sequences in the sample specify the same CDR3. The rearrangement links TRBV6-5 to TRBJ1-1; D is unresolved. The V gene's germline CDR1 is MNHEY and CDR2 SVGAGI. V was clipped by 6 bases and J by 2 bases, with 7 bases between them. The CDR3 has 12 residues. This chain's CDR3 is CASRGANTEAFF. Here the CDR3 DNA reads TGTGCCAGCAGGGGCGCAAACACTGAAGCTTTCTTT.

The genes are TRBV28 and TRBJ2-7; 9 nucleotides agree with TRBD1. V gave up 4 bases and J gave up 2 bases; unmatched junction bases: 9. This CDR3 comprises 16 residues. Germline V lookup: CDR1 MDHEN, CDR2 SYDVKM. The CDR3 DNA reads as TGTGCCAGCAGTTCCCGAGACAGGGGGGATACCTACGAGCAGTACTTC. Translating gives CASSSRDRGDTYEQYF.

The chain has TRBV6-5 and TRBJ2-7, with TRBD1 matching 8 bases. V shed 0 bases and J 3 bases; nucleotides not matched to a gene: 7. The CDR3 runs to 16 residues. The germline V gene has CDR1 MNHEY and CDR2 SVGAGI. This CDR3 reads CASSYSGGTGLYEQYF. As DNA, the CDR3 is TGTGCCAGCAGTTACTCAGGGGGGACAGGTCTCTACGAGCAGTACTTC.

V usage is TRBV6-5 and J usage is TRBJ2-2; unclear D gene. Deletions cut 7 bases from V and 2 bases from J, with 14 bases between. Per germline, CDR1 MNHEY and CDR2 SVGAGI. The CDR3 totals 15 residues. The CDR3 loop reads CASTVPSSNTGELFF. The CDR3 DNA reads TGTGCCAGCACAGTTCCTTCCAGTAACACCGGGGAGCTGTTTTTT.

The DNA of the CDR3 is TGTGCCAGCAGCCGGGGGGAGGGTAACTATGGCTACACCTTC. Protein sequence: CASSRGEGNYGYTF. The J gene is TRBJ1-2, the V gene TRBV9; tentative D call: TRBD1 (5 bases). V was cut by 4 bases and J by 1 base, with 11 bases left in between. This CDR3 region has 14 residues. Germline lookup yields CDR1 SGDLS and CDR2 YYNGEE. The full variable domain, with the rest looked up from reference TRBV9 and TRBJ1-2, is DSGVTQTPKHLITATGQRVTLRCSPRSGDLSVYWYQQSLDQGLQFLIQYYNGEERAKGNILERFSAQQFPDLHSELNLSSLELGDSALYFCASSRGEGNYGYTFGSGTRLTVV.

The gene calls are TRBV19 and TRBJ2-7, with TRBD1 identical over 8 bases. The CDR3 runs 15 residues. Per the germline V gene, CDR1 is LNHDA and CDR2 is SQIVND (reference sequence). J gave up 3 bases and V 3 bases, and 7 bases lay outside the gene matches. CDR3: CASSMTGQGVYEQYF. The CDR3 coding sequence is TGTGCCAGTAGTATGACCGGACAGGGTGTCTACGAGCAGTACTTC.

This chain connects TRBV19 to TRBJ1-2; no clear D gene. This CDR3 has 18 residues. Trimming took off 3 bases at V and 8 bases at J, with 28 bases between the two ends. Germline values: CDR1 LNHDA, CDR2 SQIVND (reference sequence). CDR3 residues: CASSIPARILLGGGGYTF. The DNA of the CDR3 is TGTGCCAGTAGTATTCCGGCCCGGATATTGCTGGGTGGTGGAGGCTACACCTTC.

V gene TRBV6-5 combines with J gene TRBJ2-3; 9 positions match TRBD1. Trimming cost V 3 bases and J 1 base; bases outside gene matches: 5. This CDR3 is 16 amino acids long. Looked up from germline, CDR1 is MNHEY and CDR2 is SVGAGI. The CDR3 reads CASSYGQGSGTDTQYF. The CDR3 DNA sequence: TGTGCCAGCAGTTATGGACAGGGGAGCGGCACAGATACGCAGTATTTT.

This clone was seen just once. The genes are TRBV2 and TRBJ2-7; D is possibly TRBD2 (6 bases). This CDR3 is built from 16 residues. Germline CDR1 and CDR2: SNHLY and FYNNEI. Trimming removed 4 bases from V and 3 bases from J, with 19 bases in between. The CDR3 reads CASSGLSGPGYYEQYF. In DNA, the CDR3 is TGTGCCAGCAGTGGTCTCAGCGGGCCGGGATACTACGAGCAGTACTTC.

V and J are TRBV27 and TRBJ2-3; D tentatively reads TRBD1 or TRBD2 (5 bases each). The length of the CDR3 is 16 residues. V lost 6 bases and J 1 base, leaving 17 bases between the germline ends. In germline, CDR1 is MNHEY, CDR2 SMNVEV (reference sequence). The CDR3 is CASRTPLGVGTDTQYF. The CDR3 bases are TGTGCCAGCAGGACTCCCTTGGGGGTAGGCACAGATACGCAGTATTTT.

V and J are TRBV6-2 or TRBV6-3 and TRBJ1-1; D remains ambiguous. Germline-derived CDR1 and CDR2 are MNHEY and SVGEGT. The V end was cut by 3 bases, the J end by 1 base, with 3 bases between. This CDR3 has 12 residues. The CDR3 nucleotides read TGTGCCAGCAGTTATAGGAACACTGAAGCTTTCTTT. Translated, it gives CASSYRNTEAFF.

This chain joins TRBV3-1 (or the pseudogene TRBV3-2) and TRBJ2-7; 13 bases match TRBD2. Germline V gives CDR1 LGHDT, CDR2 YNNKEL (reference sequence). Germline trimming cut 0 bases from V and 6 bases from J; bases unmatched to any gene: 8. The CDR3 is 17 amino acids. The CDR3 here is CASSQDLGLAGSSEQYF. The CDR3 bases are TGTGCCAGCAGCCAAGATCTGGGACTAGCGGGGTCTAGCGAGCAGTACTTC.

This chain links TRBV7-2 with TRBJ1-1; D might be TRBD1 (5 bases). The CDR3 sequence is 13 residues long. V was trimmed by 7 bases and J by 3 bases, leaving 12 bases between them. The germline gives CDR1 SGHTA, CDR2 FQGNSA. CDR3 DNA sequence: TGTGCCAGCACCTCGGGGCACCACACTGAAGCTTTCTTT. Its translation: CASTSGHHTEAFF.

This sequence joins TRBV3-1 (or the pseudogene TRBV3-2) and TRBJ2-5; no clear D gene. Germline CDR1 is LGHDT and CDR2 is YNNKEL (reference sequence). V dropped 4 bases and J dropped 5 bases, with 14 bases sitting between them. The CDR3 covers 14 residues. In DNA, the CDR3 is TGTGCCAGCAGCCGTGACCTCCTGAAGGAGACCCAGTACTTC. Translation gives CASSRDLLKETQYF.

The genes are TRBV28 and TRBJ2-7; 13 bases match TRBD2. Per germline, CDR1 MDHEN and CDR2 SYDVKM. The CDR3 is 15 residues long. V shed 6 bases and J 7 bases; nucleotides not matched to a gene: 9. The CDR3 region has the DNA TGTGCCAGCAGCCCTGCCTCGGGACTAGCGGGAGAGCAGTACTTC. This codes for CASSPASGLAGEQYF.

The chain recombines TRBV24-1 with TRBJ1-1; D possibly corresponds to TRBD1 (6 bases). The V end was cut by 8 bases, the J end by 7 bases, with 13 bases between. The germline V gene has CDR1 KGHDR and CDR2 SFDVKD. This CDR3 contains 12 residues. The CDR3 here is CATTPGASEAFF. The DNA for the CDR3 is TGTGCCACCACACCGGGGGCGAGTGAAGCTTTCTTT.

The DNA of the CDR3 is TGTGCCAGCAGCCGCACAGGGGGGATGAACACTGAAGCTTTCTTT. Amino acids: CASSRTGGMNTEAFF. V is TRBV3-1 (or the pseudogene TRBV3-2) and J is TRBJ1-1, with 8 bases fitting TRBD1. Unmatched junction bases numbered 4, after V lost 4 bases and J lost 0 bases. Germline V gene sequence: CDR1 LGHDT, CDR2 YNNKEL (reference sequence). The CDR3 loop spans 15 amino acids.

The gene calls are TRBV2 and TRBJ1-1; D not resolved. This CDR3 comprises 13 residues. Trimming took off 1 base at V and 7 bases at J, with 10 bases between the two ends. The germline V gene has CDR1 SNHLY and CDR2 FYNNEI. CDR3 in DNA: TGTGCCAGCAGTGAAGGAGGGTTCAGTGAAGCTTTCTTT. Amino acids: CASSEGGFSEAFF.

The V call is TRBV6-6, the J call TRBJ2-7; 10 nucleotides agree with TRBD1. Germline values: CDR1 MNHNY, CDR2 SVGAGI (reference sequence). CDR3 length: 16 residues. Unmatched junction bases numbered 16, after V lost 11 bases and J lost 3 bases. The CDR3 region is CACRRTGGPGLYEQYF. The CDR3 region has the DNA TGTGCCTGCCGCAGGACAGGGGGTCCGGGGCTCTACGAGCAGTACTTC.

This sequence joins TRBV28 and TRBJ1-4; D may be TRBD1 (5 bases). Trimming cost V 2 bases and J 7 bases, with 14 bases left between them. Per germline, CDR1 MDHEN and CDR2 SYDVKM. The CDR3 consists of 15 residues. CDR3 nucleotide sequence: TGTGCCAGCAGTTTAAGTGGCTCCGGGGGTGAAAAACTGTTTTTT. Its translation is CASSLSGSGGEKLFF.

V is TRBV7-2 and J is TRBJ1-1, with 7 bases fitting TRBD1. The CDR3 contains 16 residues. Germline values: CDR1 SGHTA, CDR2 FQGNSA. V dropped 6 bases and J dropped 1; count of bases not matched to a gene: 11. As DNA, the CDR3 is TGTGCCAGCAGACCGAACAGGGGACGCGGGAACACTGAAGCTTTCTTT. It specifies CASRPNRGRGNTEAFF.